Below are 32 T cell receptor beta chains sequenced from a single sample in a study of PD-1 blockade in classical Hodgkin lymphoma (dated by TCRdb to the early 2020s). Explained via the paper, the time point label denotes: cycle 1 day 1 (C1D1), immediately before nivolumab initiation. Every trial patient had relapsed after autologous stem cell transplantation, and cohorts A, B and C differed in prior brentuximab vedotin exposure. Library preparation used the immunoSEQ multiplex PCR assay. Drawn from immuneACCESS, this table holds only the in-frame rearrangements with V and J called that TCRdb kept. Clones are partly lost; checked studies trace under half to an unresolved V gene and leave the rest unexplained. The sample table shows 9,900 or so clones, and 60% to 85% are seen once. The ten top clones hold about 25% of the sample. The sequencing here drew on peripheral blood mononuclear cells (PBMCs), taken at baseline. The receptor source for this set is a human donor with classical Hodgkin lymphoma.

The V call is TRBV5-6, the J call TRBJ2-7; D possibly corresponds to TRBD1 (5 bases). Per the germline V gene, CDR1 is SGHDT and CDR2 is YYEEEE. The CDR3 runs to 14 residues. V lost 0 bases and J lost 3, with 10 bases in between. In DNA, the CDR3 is TGTGCCAGCAGCTTGGTTCAGGGCGGCTACGAGCAGTACTTC. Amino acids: CASSLVQGGYEQYF.

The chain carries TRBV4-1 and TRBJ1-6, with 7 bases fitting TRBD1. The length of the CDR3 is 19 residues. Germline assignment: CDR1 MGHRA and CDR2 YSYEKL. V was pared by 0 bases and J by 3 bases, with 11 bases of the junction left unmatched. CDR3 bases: TGCGCCAGCAGCCAAGACTCTACCACAGGGGAATTCTATAATTCACCCCTCCACTTT. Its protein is CASSQDSTTGEFYNSPLHF.

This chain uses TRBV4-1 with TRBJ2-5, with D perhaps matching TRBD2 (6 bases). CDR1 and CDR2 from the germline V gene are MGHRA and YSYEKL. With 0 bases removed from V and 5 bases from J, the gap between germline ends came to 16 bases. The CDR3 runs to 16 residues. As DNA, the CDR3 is TGCGCCAGCAGCCAAGATCCCCCCCCTGGGAGGGAGACCCAGTACTTC. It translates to CASSQDPPPGRETQYF.

This CDR3 reads CASSYGTSGSFGELFF. The CDR3 coding sequence is TGTGCCAGCAGCTATGGGACTAGCGGGAGTTTTGGGGAGCTGTTTTTT. V and J are TRBV6-6 and TRBJ2-2; 14 bases are a match to TRBD2. The trim removed 6 bases at V and 8 bases at J, leaving 8 bases unmatched. The germline gives CDR1 MNHNY, CDR2 SVGAGI (reference sequence). CDR3 length equals 16 residues.

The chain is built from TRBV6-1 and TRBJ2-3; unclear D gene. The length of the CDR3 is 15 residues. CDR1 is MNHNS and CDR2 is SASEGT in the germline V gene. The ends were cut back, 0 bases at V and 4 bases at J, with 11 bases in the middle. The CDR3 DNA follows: TGTGCCAGCAGTGAAGCAGTAGGTGGACCAGATACGCAGTATTTT. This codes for CASSEAVGGPDTQYF.

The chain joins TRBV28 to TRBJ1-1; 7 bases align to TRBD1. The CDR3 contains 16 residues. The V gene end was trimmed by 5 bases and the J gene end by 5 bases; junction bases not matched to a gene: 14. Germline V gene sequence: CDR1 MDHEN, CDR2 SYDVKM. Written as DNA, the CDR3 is TGTGCCAGCAGTGCCCCCCTTGAGGGGGCGGGGACTGAAGCTTTCTTT. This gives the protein CASSAPLEGAGTEAFF.

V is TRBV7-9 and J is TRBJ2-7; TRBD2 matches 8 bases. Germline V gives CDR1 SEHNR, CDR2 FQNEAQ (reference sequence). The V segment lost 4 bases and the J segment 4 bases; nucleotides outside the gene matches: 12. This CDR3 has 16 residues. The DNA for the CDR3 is TGTGCCAGCAGCTCAATCGTAGCGGGGACCAATTACGAGCAGTACTTC. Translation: CASSSIVAGTNYEQYF. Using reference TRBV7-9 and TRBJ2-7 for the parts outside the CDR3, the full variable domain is DTGVSQNPRHKITKRGQNVTFRCDPISEHNRLYWYRQTLGQGPEFLTYFQNEAQLEKSRLLSDRFSAERPKGSFSTLEIQRTEQGDSAMYLCASSSIVAGTNYEQYFGPGTRLTVT.

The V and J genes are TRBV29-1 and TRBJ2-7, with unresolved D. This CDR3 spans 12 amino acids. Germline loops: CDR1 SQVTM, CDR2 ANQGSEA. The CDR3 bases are TGCAGAAAACGCCCGGTCGGCTACGAGCAGTACTTC. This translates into CRKRPVGYEQYF.

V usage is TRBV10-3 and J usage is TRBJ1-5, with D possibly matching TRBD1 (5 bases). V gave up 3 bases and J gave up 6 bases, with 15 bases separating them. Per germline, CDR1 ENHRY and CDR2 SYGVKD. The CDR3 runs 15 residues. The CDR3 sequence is CAISDLIGVSQPQHF. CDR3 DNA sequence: TGTGCCATCAGTGATCTCATAGGGGTTAGTCAGCCCCAGCATTTT.

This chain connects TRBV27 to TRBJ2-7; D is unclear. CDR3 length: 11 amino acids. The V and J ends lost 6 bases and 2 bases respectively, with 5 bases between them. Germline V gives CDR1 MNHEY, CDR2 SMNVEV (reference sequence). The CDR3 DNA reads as TGTGCCAGCAGGGTTGCCTACGAGCAGTACTTC. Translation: CASRVAYEQYF.

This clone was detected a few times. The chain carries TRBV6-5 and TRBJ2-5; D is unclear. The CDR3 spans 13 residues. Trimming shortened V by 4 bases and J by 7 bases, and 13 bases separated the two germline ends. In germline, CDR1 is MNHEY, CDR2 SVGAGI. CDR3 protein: CASSSPPEGTQYF. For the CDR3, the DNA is TGTGCCAGCAGTTCCCCCCCCGAAGGGACCCAGTACTTC.

CDR3 sequence (DNA): TGTGCCAGCAGTGAAACCCCCGGGACTAAAGCTTTCTTT. Amino acid sequence: CASSETPGTKAFF. The V gene is TRBV25-1, the J gene TRBJ1-1; tentative D call: TRBD1 (5 bases). Germline loops: CDR1 MGHDK, CDR2 SYGVNS. Trimming took 2 bases from V and 9 from J, leaving 13 bases between them. The CDR3 sequence is 13 residues long.

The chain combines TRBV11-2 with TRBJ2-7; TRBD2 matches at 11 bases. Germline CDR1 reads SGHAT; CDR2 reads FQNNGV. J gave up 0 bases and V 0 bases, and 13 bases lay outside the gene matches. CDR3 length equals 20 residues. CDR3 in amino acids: CASSLEVLGLAEVSSYEQYF. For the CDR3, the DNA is TGTGCCAGCAGCTTAGAGGTTTTGGGACTAGCGGAGGTGAGCTCCTACGAGCAGTACTTC.

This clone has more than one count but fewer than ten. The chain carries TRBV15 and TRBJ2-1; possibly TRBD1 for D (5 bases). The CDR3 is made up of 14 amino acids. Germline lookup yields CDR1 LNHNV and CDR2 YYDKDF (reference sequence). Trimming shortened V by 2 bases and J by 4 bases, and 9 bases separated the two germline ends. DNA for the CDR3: TGTGCCACCAGCAGACCTGGGGCATACAATGAGCAGTTCTTC. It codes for CATSRPGAYNEQFF.

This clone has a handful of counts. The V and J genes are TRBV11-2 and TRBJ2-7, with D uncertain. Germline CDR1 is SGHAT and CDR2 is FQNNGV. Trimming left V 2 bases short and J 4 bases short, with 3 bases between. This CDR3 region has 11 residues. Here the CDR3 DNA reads TGTGCCAGCAGCTTAAATTACGAGCAGTACTTC. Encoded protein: CASSLNYEQYF.

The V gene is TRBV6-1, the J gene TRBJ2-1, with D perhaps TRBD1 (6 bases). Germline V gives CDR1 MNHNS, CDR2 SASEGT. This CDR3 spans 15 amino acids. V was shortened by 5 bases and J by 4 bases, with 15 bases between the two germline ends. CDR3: CASSSSGTPYNEQFF. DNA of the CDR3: TGTGCCAGCAGTAGTTCCGGGACACCGTACAATGAGCAGTTCTTC.

CDR3 DNA: TGTGCCAGCAGTGACGGACAGGGCGGCTATGGCTACACCTTC. This sequence encodes CASSDGQGGYGYTF. V usage is TRBV6-1 and J usage is TRBJ1-2; TRBD1 agrees at 8 bases. The CDR3 spans 14 residues. Germline assignment: CDR1 MNHNS and CDR2 SASEGT. V shed 3 bases and J 4 bases; nucleotides not matched to a gene: 4.

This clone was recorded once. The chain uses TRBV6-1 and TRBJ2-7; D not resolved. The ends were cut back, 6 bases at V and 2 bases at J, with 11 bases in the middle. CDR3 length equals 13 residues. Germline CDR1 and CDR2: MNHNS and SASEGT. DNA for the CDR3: TGTGCCAGCAGGACAACACCGACCTACGAGCAGTACTTC. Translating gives CASRTTPTYEQYF.

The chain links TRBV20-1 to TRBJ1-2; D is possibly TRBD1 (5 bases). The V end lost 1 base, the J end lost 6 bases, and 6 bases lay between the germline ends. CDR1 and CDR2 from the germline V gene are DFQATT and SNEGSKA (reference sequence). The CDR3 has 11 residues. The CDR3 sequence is CSARGQHGYTF. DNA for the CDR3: TGCAGTGCTAGAGGACAGCATGGCTACACCTTC.

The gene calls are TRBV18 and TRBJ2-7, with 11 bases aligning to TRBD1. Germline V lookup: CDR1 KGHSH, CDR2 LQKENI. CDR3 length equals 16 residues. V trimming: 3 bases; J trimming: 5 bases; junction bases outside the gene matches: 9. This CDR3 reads CASSPTEGQGVHEQYF. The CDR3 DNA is TGTGCCAGCTCACCCACCGAGGGACAGGGGGTCCACGAGCAGTACTTC.

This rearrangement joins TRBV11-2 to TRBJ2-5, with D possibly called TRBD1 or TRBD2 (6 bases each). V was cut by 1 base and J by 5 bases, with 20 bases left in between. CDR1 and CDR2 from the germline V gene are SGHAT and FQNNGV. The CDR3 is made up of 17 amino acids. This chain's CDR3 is CASSLGAVGGRWETQYF. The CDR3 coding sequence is TGTGCCAGCAGCTTAGGGGCCGTGGGGGGCAGGTGGGAGACCCAGTACTTC.

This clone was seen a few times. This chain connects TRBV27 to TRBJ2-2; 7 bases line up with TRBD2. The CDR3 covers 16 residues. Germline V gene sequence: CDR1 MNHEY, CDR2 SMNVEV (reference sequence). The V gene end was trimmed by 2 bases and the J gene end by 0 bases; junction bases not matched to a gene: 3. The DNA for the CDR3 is TGTGCCAGCAGTTTACGGCTAGCGGCGAACACCGGGGAGCTGTTTTTT. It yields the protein CASSLRLAANTGELFF.

CDR3 coding DNA: TGTGCCAGCAGTTACTCAGGGGTCGCAGATACGCAGTATTTT. Translation gives CASSYSGVADTQYF. This chain connects TRBV6-5 to TRBJ2-3; possible D gene TRBD1, 5 bases. V lost 0 bases, J lost 4 bases, and 8 bases lay in between. CDR3 length: 14 amino acids. Germline assignment: CDR1 MNHEY and CDR2 SVGAGI.

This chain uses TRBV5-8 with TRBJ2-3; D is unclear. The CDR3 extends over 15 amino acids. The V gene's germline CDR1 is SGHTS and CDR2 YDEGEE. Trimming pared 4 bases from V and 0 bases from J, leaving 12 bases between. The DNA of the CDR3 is TGTGCCAGCAGCCCACTAACAAGGAGCACAGATACGCAGTATTTT. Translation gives CASSPLTRSTDTQYF.

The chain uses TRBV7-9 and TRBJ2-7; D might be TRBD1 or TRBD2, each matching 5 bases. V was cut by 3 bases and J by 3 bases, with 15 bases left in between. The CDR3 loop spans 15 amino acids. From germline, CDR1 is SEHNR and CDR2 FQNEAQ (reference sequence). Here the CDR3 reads CASSFWGRTVYEQYF. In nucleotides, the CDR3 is TGTGCCAGCAGCTTTTGGGGGAGAACCGTCTACGAGCAGTACTTC.

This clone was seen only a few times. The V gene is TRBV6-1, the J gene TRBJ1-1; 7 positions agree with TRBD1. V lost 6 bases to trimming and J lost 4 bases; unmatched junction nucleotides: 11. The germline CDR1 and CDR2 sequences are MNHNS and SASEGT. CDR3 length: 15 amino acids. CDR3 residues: CASRTGETGFTEAFF. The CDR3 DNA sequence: TGTGCCAGCAGAACCGGCGAGACAGGGTTCACTGAAGCTTTCTTT.

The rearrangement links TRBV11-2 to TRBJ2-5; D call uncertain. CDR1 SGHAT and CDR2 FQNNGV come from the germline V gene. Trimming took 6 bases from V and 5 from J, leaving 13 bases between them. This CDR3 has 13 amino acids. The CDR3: CASSLGILETQYF. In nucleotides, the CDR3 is TGTGCCAGCAGTCTAGGTATCCTGGAGACCCAGTACTTC.

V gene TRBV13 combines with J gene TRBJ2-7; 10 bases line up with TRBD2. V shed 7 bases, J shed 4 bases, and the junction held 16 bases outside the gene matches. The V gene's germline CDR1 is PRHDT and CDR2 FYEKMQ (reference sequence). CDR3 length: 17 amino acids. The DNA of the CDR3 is TGTGCCAGCACCTCTCGAGGAGGACTAGCGGAGGTATACGAGCAGTACTTC. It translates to CASTSRGGLAEVYEQYF.

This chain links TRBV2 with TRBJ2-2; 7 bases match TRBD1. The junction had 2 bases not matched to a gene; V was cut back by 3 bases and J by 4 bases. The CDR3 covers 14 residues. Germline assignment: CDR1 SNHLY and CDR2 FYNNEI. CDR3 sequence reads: CASSDRGSTGELFF. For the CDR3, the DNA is TGTGCCAGCAGTGACAGGGGGAGCACCGGGGAGCTGTTTTTT.

CDR3 protein: CAINTDRNTGELFF. The CDR3 nucleotides read TGTGCCATCAACACCGACAGGAACACCGGGGAGCTGTTTTTT. The genes are TRBV10-3 and TRBJ2-2; D is possibly TRBD1 (5 bases). Germline-derived CDR1 and CDR2 are ENHRY and SYGVKD. Trimming left V 7 bases short and J 1 base short, with 10 bases between. This CDR3 is built from 14 residues.

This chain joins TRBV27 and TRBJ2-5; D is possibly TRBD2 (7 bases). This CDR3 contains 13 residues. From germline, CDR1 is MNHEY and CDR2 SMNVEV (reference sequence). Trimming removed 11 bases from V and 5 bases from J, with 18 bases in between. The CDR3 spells CAGRRGGGETQYF. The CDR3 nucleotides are TGTGCCGGCCGGAGGGGAGGGGGTGAGACCCAGTACTTC.

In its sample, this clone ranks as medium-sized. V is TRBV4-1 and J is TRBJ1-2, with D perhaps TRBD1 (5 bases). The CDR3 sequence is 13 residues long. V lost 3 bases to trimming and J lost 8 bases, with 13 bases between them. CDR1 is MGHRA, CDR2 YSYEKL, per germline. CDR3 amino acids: CASSHRGNEGYTF. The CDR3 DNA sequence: TGCGCCAGCAGCCACCGGGGGAATGAGGGCTACACCTTC.